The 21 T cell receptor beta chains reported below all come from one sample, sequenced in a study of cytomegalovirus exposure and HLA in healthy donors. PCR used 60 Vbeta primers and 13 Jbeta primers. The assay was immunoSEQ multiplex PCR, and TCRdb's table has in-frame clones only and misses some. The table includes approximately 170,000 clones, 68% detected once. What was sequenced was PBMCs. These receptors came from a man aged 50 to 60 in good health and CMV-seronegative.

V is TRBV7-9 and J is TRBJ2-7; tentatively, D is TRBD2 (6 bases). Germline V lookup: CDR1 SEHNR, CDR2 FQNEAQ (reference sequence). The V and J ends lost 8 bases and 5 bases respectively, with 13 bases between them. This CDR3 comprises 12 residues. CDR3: CASGEVAHEQYF. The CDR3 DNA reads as TGTGCCAGCGGGGAGGTGGCCCACGAGCAGTACTTC.

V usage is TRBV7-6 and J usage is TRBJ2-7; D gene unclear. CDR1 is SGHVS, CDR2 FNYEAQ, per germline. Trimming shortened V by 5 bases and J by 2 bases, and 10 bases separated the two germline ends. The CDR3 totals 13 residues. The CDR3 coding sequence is TGTGCCAGCAGCCTAAGTACGGCCTACGAGCAGTACTTC. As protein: CASSLSTAYEQYF.

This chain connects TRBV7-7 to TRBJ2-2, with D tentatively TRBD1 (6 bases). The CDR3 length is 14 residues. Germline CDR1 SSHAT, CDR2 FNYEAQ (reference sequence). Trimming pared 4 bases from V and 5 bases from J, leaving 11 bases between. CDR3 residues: CASSSKQGTGELFF. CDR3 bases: TGTGCCAGCAGCTCGAAACAGGGTACCGGGGAGCTGTTTTTT.

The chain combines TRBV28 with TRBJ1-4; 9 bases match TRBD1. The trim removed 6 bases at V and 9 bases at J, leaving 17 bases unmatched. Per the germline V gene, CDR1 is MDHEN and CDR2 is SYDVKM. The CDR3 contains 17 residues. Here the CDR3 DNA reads TGTGCCAGCAGGGGACAGGGCCAGAGCTGGTACGCGAAAAAACTGTTTTTT. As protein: CASRGQGQSWYAKKLFF.

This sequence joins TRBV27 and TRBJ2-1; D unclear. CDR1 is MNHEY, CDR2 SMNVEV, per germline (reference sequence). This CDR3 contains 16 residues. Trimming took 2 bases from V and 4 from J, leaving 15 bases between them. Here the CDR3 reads CASSLEVGLVYNEQFF. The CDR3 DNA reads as TGTGCCAGCAGTTTAGAGGTGGGTCTTGTATACAATGAGCAGTTCTTC.

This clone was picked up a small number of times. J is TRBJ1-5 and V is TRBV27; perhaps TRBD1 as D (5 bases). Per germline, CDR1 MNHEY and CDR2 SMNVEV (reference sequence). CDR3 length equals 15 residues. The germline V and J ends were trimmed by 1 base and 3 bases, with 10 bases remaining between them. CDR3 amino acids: CASSLYQGTNQPQHF. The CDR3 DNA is TGTGCCAGCAGTTTATATCAGGGTACCAATCAGCCCCAGCATTTT.

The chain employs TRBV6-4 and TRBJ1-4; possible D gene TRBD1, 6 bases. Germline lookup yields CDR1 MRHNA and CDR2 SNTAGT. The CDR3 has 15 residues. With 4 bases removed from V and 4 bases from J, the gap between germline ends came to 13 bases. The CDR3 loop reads CASSVGTNYNEKLFF. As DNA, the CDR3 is TGTGCCAGCAGTGTAGGGACAAACTATAATGAAAAACTGTTTTTT.

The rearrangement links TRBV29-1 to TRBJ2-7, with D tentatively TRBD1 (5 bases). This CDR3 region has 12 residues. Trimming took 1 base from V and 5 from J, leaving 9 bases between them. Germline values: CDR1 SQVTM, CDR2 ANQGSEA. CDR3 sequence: CSVEGEGDEQYF. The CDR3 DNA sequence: TGCAGCGTTGAAGGGGAAGGGGACGAGCAGTACTTC.

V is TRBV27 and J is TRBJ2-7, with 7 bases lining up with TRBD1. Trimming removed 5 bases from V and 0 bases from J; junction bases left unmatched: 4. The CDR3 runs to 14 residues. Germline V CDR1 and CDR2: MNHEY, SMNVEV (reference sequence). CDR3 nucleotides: TGTGCCAGCAGTCCCGACAGGGTCTCCTACGAGCAGTACTTC. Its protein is CASSPDRVSYEQYF.

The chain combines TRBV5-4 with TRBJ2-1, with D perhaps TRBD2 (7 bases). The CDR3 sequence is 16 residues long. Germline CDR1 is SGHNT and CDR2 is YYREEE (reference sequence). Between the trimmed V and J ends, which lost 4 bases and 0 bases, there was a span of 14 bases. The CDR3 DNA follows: TGTGCCAGCAGCGTCGGGGGGCCACTCTCCTACAATGAGCAGTTCTTC. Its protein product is CASSVGGPLSYNEQFF.

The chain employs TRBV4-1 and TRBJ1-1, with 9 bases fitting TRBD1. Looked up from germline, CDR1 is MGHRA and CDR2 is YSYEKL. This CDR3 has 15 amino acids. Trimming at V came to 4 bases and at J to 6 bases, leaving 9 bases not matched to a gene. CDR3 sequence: CASSRGQGIVSEAFF. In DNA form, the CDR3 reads TGCGCCAGCAGCCGAGGACAGGGGATTGTCTCTGAAGCTTTCTTT.

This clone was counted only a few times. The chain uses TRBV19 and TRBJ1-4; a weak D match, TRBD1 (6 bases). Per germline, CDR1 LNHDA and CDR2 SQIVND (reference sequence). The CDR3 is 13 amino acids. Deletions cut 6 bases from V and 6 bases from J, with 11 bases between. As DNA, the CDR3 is TGTGCCAGTAGCCCCCGGACAGATGAAAAACTGTTTTTT. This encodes CASSPRTDEKLFF.

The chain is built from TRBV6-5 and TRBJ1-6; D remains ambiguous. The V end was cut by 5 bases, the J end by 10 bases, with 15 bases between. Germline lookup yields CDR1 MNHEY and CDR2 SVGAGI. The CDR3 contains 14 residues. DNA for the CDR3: TGTGCCAGCAGTGTCGTGGAGGTTGGATCACCCCTCCACTTT. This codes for CASSVVEVGSPLHF.

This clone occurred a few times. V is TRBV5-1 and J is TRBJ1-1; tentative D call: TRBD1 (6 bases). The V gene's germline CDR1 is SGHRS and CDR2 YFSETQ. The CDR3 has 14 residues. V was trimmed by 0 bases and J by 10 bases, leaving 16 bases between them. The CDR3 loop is CASSLESLGRGAFF. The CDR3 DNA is TGCGCCAGCAGCTTGGAATCATTGGGCAGGGGAGCTTTCTTT. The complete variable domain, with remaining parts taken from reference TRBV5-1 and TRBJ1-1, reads KAGVTQTPRYLIKTRGQQVTLSCSPISGHRSVSWYQQTPGQGLQFLFEYFSETQRNKGNFPGRFSGRQFSNSRSEMNVSTLELGDSALYLCASSLESLGRGAFFGQGTRLTVV.

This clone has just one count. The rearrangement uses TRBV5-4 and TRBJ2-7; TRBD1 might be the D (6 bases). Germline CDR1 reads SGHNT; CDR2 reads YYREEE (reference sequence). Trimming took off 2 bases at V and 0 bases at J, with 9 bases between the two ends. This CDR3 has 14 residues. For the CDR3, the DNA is TGTGCCAGCAGCTTCGACAGGAGCTCCTACGAGCAGTACTTC. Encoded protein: CASSFDRSSYEQYF.

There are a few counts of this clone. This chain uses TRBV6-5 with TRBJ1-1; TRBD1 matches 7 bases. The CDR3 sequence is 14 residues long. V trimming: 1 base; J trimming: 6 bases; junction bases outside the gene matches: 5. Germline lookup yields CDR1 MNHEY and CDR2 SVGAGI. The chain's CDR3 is CASSYWTGGAEAFF. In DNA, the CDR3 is TGTGCCAGCAGTTACTGGACAGGAGGAGCTGAAGCTTTCTTT.

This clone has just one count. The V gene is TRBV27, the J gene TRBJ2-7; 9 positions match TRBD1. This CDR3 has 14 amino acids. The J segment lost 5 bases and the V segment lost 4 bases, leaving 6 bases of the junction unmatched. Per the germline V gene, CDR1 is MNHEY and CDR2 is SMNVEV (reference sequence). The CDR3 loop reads CASSSWDREHEQYF. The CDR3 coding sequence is TGTGCCAGCAGTTCTTGGGACAGGGAACACGAGCAGTACTTC.

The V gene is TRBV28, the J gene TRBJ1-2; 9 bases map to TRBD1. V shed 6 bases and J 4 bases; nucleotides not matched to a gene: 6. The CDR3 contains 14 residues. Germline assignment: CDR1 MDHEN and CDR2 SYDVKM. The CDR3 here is CASSPGQGSYGYTF. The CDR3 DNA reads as TGTGCCAGCAGCCCCGGACAGGGGTCCTATGGCTACACCTTC.

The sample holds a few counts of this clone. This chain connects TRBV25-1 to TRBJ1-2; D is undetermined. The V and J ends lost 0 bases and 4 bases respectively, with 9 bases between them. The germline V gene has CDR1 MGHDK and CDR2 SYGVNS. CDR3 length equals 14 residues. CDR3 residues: CASSEYKAPYGYTF. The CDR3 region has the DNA TGTGCCAGCAGTGAATATAAAGCCCCCTATGGCTACACCTTC.

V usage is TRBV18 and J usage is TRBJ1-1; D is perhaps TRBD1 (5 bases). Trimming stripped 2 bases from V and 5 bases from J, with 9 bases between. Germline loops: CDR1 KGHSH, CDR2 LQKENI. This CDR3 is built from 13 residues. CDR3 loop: CASSPAGRTEAFF. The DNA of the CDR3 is TGTGCCAGCTCACCAGCAGGGCGGACTGAAGCTTTCTTT.

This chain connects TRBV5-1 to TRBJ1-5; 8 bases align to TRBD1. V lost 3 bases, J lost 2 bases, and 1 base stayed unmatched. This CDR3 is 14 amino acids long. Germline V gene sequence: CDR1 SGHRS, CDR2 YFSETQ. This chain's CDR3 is CASSSGQGNQPQHF. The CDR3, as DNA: TGCGCCAGCAGCTCGGGACAGGGCAATCAGCCCCAGCATTTT.